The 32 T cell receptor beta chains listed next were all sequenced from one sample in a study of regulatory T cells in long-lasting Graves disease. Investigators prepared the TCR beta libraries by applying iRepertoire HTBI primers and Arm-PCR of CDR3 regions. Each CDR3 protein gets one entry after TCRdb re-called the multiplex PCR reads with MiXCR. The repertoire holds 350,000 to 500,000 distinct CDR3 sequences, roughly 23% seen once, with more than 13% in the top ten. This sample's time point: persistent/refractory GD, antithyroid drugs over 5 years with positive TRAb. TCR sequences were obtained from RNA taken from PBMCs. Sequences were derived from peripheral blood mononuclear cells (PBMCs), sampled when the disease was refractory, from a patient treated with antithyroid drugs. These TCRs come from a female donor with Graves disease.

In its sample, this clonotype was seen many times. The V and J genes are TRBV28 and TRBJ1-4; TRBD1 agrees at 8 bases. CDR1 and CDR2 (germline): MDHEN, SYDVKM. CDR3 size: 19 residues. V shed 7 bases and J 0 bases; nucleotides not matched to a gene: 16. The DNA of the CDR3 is TGTGCCAGCACTCCTCATCAGGGGGCGCGGGCAGCAACTAATGAAAAACTGTTTTTT. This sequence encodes CASTPHQGARAATNEKLFF.

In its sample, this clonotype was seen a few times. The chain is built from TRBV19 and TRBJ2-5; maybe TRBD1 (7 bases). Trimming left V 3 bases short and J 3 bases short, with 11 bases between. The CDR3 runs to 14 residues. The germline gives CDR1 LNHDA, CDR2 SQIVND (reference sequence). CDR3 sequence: CASSIGGTEETQYF. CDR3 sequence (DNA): TGTGCCAGTAGTATTGGAGGGACAGAAGAGACCCAGTACTTC. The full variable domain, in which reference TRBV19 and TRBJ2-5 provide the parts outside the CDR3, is DGGITQSPKYLFRKEGQNVTLSCEQNLNHDAMYWYRQDPGQGLRLIYYSQIVNDFQKGDIAEGYSVSREKKESFPLTVTSAQKNPTAFYLCASSIGGTEETQYFGPGTRLLVL.

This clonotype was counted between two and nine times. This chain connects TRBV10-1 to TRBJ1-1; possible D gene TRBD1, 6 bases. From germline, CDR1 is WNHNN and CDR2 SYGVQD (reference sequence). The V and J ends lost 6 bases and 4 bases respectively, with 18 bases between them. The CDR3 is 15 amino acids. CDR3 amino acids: CASSQGQTPATEAFF. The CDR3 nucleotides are TGCGCCAGCAGCCAAGGACAGACCCCGGCCACTGAAGCTTTCTTT.

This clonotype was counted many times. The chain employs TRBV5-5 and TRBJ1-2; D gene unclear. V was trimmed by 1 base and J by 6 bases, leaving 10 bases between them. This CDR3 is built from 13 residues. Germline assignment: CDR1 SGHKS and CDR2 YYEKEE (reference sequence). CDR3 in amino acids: CASSLMPGNGYTF. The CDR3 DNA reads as TGTGCCAGCAGCTTGATGCCCGGGAATGGCTACACCTTC.

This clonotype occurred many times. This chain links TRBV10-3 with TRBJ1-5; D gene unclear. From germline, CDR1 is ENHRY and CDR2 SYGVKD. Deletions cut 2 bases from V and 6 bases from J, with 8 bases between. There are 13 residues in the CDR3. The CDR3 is CAISEGDFQPQHF. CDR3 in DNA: TGTGCCATCAGTGAGGGGGATTTTCAGCCCCAGCATTTT.

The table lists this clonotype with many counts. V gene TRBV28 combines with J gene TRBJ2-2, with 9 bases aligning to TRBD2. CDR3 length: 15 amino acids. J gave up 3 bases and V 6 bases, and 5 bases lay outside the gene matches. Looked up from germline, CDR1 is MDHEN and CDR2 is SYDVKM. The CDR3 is CASSLGTSHTGELFF. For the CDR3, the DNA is TGTGCCAGCAGCCTCGGGACTAGCCACACCGGGGAGCTGTTTTTT.

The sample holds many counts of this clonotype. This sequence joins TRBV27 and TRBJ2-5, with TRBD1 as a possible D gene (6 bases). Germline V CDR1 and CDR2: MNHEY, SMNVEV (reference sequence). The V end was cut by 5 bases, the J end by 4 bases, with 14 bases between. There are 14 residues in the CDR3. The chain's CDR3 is CASSPRQVGETQYF. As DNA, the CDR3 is TGTGCCAGCAGTCCGCGACAGGTTGGAGAGACCCAGTACTTC.

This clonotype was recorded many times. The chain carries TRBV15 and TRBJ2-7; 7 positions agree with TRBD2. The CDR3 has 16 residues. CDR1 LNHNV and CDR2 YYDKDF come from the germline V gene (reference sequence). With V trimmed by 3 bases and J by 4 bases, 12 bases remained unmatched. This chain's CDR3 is CATSRRRGGSPYEQYF. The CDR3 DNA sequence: TGTGCCACCAGCAGGCGACGGGGCGGGAGTCCGTACGAGCAGTACTTC.

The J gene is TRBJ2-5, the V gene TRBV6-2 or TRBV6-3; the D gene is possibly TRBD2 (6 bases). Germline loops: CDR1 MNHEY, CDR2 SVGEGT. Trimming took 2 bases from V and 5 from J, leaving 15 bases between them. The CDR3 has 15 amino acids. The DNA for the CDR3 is TGTGCCAGCAGTTACGGACTTGGGAGGAGGGAGACCCAGTACTTC. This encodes CASSYGLGRRETQYF.

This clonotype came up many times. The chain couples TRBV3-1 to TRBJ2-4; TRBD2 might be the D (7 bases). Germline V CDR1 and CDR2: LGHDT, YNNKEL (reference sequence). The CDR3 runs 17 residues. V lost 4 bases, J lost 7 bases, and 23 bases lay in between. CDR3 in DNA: TGTGCCAGCAGCCCTTGGGGGGCGGGAGAGTTATTCAACATTCAGTACTTC. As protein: CASSPWGAGELFNIQYF.

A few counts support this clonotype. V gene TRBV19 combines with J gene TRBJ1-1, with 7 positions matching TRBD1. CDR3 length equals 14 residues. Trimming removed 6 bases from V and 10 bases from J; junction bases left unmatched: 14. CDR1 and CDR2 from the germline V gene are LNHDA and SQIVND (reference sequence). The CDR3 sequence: CASSRGQGDLGAFF. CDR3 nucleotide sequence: TGTGCCAGTAGCCGTGGGCAGGGGGATTTAGGAGCTTTCTTT. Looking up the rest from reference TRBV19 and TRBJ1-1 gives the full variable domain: DGGITQSPKYLFRKEGQNVTLSCEQNLNHDAMYWYRQDPGQGLRLIYYSQIVNDFQKGDIAEGYSVSREKKESFPLTVTSAQKNPTAFYLCASSRGQGDLGAFFGQGTRLTVV.

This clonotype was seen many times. The CDR3 DNA sequence: TGTGCCAGCAGTTTAGGGGGCTTAGGGAATCAGCCCCAGCATTTT. It translates to CASSLGGLGNQPQHF. The chain combines TRBV28 with TRBJ1-5, with D tentatively TRBD1 (6 bases). Germline CDR1 is MDHEN and CDR2 is SYDVKM. The V end lost 2 bases, the J end lost 4 bases, and 12 bases lay between the germline ends. The CDR3 has 15 amino acids.

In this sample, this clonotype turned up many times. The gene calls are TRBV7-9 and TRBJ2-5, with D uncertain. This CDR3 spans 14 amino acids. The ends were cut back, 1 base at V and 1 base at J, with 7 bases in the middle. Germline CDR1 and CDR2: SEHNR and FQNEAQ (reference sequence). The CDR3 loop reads CASSLGQIQETQYF. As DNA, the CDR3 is TGTGCCAGCAGCTTAGGACAAATCCAAGAGACCCAGTACTTC.

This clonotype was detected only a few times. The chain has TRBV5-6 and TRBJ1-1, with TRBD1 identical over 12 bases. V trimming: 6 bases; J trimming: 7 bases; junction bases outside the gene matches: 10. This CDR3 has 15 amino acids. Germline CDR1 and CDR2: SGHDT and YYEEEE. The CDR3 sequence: CASTRDRGPQGEAFF. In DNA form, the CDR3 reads TGTGCCAGCACCCGGGACAGGGGGCCTCAGGGTGAAGCTTTCTTT.

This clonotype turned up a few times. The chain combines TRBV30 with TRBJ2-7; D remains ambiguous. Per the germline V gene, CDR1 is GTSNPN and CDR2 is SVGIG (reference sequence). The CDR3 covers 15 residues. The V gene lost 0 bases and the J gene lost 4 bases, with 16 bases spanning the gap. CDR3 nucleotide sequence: TGTGCCTGGAGTGTAATTGCTGGGTCAGCTTACGAGCAGTACTTC. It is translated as CAWSVIAGSAYEQYF. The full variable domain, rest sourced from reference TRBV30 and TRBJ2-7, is SQTIHQWPATLVQPVGSPLSLECTVEGTSNPNLYWYRQAAGRGLQLLFYSVGIGQISSEVPQNLSASRPQDRQFILSSKKLLLSDSGFYLCAWSVIAGSAYEQYFGPGTRLTVT.

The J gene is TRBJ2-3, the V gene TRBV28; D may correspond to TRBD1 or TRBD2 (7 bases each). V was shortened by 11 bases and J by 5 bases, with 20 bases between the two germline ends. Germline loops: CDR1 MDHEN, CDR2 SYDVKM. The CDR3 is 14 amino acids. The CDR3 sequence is CAGTMAGGGDTQYF. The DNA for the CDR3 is TGTGCCGGCACTATGGCAGGGGGGGGAGATACGCAGTATTTT. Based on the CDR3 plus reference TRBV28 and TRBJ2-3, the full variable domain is DVKVTQSSRYLVKRTGEKVFLECVQDMDHENMFWYRQDPGLGLRLIYFSYDVKMKEKGDIPEGYSVSREKKERFSLILESASTNQTSMYLCAGTMAGGGDTQYFGPGTRLTVL.

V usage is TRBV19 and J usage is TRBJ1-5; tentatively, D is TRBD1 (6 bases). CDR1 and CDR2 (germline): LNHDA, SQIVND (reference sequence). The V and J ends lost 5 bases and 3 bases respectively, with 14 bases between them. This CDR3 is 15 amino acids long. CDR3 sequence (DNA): TGTGCCAGTAGTCAGGTCACAGGGTCCAATCAGCCCCAGCATTTT. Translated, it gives CASSQVTGSNQPQHF.

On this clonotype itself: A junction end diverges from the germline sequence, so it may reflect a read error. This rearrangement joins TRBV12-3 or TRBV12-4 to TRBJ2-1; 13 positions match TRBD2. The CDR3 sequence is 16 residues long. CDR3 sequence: CASRPSGTSGINEQLF. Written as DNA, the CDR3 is TGTGCCAGCAGGCCCTCTGGGACTAGCGGGATTAATGAGCAGCTCTTC.

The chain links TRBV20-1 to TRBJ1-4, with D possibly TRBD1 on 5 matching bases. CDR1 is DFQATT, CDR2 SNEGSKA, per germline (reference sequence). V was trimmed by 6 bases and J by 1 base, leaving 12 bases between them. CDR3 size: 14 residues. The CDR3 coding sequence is TGCAGTGCCGAGGGGTCGGTAACTAATGAAAAACTGTTTTTT. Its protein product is CSAEGSVTNEKLFF.

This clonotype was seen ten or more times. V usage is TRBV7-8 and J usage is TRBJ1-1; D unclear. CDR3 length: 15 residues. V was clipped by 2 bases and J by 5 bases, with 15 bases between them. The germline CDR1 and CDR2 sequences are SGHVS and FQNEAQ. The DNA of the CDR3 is TGTGCCAGCAGCTTACGGACGGCCCGGGGAACTGAAGCTTTCTTT. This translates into CASSLRTARGTEAFF.

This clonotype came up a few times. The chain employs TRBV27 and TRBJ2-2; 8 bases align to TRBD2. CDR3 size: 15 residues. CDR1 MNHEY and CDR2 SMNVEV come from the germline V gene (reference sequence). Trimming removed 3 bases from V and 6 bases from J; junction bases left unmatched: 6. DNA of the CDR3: TGTGCCAGCAGTTTGGGTAGCGGGATTGCCGGGGAGCTGTTTTTT. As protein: CASSLGSGIAGELFF.

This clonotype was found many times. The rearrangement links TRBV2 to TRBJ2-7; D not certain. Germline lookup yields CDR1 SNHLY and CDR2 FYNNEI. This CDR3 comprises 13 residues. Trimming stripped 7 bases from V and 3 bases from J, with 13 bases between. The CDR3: CASMGGADYEQYF. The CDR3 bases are TGTGCCAGCATGGGCGGAGCCGACTACGAGCAGTACTTC. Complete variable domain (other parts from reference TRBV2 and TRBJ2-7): EPEVTQTPSHQVTQMGQEVILRCVPISNHLYFYWYRQILGQKVEFLVSFYNNEISEKSEIFDDQFSVERPDGSNFTLKIRSTKLEDSAMYFCASMGGADYEQYFGPGTRLTVT.

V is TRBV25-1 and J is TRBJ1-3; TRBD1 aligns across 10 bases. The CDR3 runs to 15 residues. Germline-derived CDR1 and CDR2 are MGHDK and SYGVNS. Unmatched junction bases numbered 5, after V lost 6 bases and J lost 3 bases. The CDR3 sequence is CASSHDRGHGNTIYF. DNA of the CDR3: TGTGCCAGCAGCCACGACAGGGGGCATGGAAACACCATATATTTT.

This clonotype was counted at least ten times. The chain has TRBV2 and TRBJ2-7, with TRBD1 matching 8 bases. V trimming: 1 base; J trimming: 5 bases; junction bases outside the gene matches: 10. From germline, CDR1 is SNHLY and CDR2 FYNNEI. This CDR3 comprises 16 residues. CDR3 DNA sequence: TGTGCCAGCAGTGAAGGGACAGGGTCCCCCTTACACGAGCAGTACTTC. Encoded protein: CASSEGTGSPLHEQYF.

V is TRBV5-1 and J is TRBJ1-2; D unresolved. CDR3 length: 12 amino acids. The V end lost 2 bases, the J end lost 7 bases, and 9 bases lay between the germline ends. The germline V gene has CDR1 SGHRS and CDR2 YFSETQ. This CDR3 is CASSFDSSGYTF. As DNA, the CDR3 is TGCGCCAGCAGCTTCGACTCCTCTGGCTACACCTTC.

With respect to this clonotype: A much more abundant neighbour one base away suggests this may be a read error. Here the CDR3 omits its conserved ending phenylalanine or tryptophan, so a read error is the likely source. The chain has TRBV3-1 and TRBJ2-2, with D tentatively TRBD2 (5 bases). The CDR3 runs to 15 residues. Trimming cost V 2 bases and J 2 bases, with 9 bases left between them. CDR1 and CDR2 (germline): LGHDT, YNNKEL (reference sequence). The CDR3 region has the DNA TGTGCCAGCAGCCAATGGGCGGGCAACACCGGGGAGCTGTTTTCT. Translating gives CASSQWAGNTGELFS.

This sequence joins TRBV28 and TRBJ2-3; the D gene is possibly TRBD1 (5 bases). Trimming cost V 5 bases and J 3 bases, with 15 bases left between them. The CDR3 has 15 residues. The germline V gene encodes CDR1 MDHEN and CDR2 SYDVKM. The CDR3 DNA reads TGTGCCAGCAGTCCCCTGGACACGCGTACAGATACGCAGTATTTT. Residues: CASSPLDTRTDTQYF.

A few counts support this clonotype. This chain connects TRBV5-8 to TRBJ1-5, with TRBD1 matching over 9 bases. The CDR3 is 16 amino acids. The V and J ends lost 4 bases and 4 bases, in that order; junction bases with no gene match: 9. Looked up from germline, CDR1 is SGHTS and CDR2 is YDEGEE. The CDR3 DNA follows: TGTGCCAGCAGCCAACAGGGGGCTGTGAGAAATCAGCCCCAGCATTTT. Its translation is CASSQQGAVRNQPQHF.

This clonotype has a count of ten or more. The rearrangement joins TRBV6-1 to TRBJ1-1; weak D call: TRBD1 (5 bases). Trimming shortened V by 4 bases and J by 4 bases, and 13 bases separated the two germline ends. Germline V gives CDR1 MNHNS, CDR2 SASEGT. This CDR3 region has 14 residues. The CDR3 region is CASSGAGRGTEAFF. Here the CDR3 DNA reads TGTGCCAGCAGTGGAGCAGGGCGAGGCACTGAAGCTTTCTTT.

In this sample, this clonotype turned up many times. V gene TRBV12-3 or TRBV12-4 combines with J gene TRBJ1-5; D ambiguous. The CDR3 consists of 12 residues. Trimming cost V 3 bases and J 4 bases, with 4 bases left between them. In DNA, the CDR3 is TGTGCCAGCAGTTTTTGGAATCAGCCCCAGCATTTT. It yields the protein CASSFWNQPQHF.

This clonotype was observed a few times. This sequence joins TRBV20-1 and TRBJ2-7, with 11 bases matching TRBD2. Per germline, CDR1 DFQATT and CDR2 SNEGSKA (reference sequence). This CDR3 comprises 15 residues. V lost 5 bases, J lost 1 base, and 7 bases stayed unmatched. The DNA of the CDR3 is TGCAGTGCTGAGACTAGCGGGAAGGGTTCCTACGAGCAGTACTTC. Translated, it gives CSAETSGKGSYEQYF.

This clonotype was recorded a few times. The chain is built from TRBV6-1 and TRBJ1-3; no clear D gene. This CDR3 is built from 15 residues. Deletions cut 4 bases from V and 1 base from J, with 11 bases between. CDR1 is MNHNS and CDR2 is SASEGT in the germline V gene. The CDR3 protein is CASSVGRRSGNTIYF. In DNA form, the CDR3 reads TGTGCCAGCAGTGTAGGGAGACGGTCTGGAAACACCATATATTTT.